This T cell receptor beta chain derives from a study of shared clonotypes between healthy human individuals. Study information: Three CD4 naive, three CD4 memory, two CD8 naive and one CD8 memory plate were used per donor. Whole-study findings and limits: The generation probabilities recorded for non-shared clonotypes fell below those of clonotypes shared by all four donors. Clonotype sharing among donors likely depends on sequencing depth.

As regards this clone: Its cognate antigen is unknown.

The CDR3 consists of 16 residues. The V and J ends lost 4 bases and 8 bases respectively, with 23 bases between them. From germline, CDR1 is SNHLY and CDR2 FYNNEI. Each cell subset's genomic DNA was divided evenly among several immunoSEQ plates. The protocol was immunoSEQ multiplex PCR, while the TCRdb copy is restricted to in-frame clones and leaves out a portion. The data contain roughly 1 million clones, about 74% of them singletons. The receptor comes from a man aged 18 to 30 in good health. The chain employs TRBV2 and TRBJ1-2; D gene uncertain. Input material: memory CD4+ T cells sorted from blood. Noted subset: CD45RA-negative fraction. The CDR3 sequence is CASSAVGGGKFGGYTF. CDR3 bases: TGTGCCAGCAGTGCGGTTGGAGGTGGGAAATTCGGGGGCTACACCTTC.